This entry is about one TCR beta chain. Its target is unknown. These data come from a study of cytomegalovirus exposure and HLA in healthy donors. Germline loops: CDR1 SGHRS, CDR2 YFSETQ. CDR3 length equals 13 residues. The V end lost 0 bases, the J end lost 8 bases, and 11 bases lay between the germline ends. Study-wide findings and caveats: One later analysis reportedly identified an Asian-associated ancestry cluster that showed fewer N-insertions than the approximately 700-donor mean. Among immune exposure information, only CMV serostatus was available. It emerged from a later analysis that several of the most significant clusters appeared to be linked to common viral pathogens. Productive rates of about 87% or about 30% were seen for most TCR beta V segments in an earlier analysis.

The PCR used 60 Vbeta and 13 Jbeta primers. TCRdb's copy holds only in-frame clones and misses some; the assay was immunoSEQ multiplex PCR. The data contain 130,000 to 150,000 clones, around 81% of them seen just once; the ten biggest clones take up under 7.5%. The TCR comes from a man aged 35 to 55 in good health and CMV-seropositive. The V and J genes are TRBV5-1 and TRBJ1-1; a possible D gene is TRBD1 (6 bases). The sample was PBMCs. CDR3 loop: CASSLVVGAEAFF. CDR3 coding DNA: TGCGCCAGCAGCTTGGTGGTGGGGGCAGAAGCTTTCTTT.